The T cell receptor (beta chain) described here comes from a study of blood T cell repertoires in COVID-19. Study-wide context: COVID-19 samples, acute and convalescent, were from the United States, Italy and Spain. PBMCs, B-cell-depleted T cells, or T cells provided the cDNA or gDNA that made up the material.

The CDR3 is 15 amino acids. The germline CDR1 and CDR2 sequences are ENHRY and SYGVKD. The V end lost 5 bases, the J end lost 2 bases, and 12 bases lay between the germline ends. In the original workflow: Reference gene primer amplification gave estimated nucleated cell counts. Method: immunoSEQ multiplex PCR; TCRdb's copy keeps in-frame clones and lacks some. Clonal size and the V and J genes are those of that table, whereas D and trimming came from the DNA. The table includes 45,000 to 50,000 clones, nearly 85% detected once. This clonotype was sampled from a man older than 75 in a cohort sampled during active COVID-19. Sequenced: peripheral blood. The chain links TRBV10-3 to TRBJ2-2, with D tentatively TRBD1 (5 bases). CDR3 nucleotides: TGTGCCATCAGTCGGCGGCAGGGTAACACCGGGGAGCTGTTTTTT. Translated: CAISRRQGNTGELFF.